This T cell receptor (beta chain) appears in the sequencing data of a study of cytomegalovirus exposure and HLA in healthy donors. Whole-study context: Unique TCR beta sequences numbering some 120 million came from 150 million to 200 million T cells in an earlier analysis.

From germline, CDR1 is SGHTA and CDR2 FQGTGA. With 5 bases clipped from V and 4 bases from J, the junction kept 2 bases outside the gene matches. The CDR3 runs to 14 residues. Primers: 60 Vbeta forward and 13 Jbeta reverse. Measured with immunoSEQ multiplex PCR; TCRdb has only the in-frame clones, and not every one. The sample lists 100,000 to 150,000 clones; about four fifths were seen once. In the case of this clone: The antigen is undetermined.

Study observations and caveats: A prior analysis recorded that most TCR beta V segments were productive about 87% or about 30% of the time. According to the study, around 150 TCR beta chains were cytomegalovirus-associated.

The receptor's source is a man between 18 and 35 years old in good health and CMV-seronegative. The chain combines TRBV7-3 with TRBJ1-5, with 10 nucleotides matching TRBD1. The sample was PBMCs. CDR3 coding DNA: TGTGCCAGCAGCCCGGGACAGGGGAATCAGCCCCAGCATTTT. The encoded protein is CASSPGQGNQPQHF.